These 5 T cell receptor beta chains were sequenced from one sample in a study of control samples from healthy donors and cancer patients (dated by TCRdb to the early 2020s). Libraries were constructed by the immunoSEQ multiplex PCR assay. Sourced from immuneACCESS, this table was stored by TCRdb with only in-frame sequences that have V and J called. A share of the clones is absent; for the studies checked, an unresolved V gene accounts for under half, and the remainder has no known explanation. This sample holds about 140,000 clones; 91% were observed only once. The ten largest account for about 7.6% of the sample. Sequencing input: blood. Receptor source: a young man in good health.

This rearrangement joins TRBV2 to TRBJ2-1; 8 positions agree with TRBD2. With 8 bases clipped from V and 3 bases from J, the junction kept 12 bases outside the gene matches. This CDR3 is built from 16 residues. Germline assignment: CDR1 SNHLY and CDR2 FYNNEI. The CDR3 is CASGLLAEPFYNEQFF. The DNA for the CDR3 is TGTGCCAGCGGATTACTAGCGGAGCCCTTCTACAATGAGCAGTTCTTC.

With respect to this clone: The sample has other DNA sequences that encode this CDR3 too. V usage is TRBV7-3 and J usage is TRBJ1-1; weak D call: TRBD1 (5 bases). V lost 0 bases and J lost 4, with 6 bases in between. The germline CDR1 and CDR2 sequences are SGHTA and FQGTGA. This CDR3 comprises 13 residues. The CDR3 protein is CASSLTGGTEAFF. The CDR3 DNA follows: TGTGCCAGCAGCTTAACGGGGGGCACTGAAGCTTTCTTT.

This chain links TRBV5-7 with TRBJ2-7; D is perhaps TRBD1 or TRBD2 (5 bases each). TRBV5-7 qualifies as an ORF whose function is uncertain. CDR3 length: 14 amino acids. V lost 0 bases, J lost 5 bases, and 12 bases lay in between. CDR3 sequence (DNA): TGTGCCAGCAGCTTGGGGGGGTCGGACCACGAGCAGTACTTC. It translates to CASSLGGSDHEQYF.

The CDR3 here is CASSLGGVGQPQHF. The CDR3, as DNA: TGTGCCAGTAGTCTCGGGGGGGTCGGTCAGCCCCAGCATTTT. The rearrangement links TRBV19 to TRBJ1-5, with D possibly being TRBD1 (5 bases). The CDR3 totals 14 residues. Trimming stripped 5 bases from V and 6 bases from J, with 14 bases between. In germline, CDR1 is LNHDA, CDR2 SQIVND (reference sequence). Supplemented by reference TRBV19 and TRBJ1-5, the full variable domain reads DGGITQSPKYLFRKEGQNVTLSCEQNLNHDAMYWYRQDPGQGLRLIYYSQIVNDFQKGDIAEGYSVSREKKESFPLTVTSAQKNPTAFYLCASSLGGVGQPQHFGDGTRLSIL.

The CDR3 bases are TGTGCCTGGAGCAGGGCTGCGATGGCGTCACCCCTCCACTTT. It translates to CAWSRAAMASPLHF. This chain connects TRBV30 to TRBJ1-6; perhaps TRBD1 as D (5 bases). This CDR3 comprises 14 residues. V was cut by 3 bases and J by 10 bases, with 16 bases left in between. Germline CDR1 reads GTSNPN; CDR2 reads SVGIG (reference sequence).